This T cell receptor (beta chain) was sequenced in a study of cytomegalovirus exposure and HLA in healthy donors. Study as a whole: As an earlier analysis found, roughly 170 million T cells yielded about 120 million unique TCR beta sequences. Overall study findings and caveats: Associated with cytomegalovirus, according to the listing, were some 180 TCR beta chains. Cytomegalovirus status, reportedly, was diagnosed with high specificity and sensitivity by the classifier.

On this clone: The target antigen is unknown.

The PCR employed 60 Vbeta primers together with 13 Jbeta primers. Libraries were prepared by immunoSEQ multiplex PCR; TCRdb keeps only in-frame clonotypes and omits some of them. The table lists around 120,000 clones, roughly 82% of them singletons. Sequencing used PBMCs. The sequence was obtained from a male donor in good health and CMV-seropositive.

CDR3 sequence reads: CASSQVGRGFVEAFF. Written as DNA, the CDR3 is TGTGCCAGCAGCCAAGTTGGCAGGGGGTTTGTTGAAGCTTTCTTT. The J gene is TRBJ1-1, the V gene TRBV14; 7 bases align to TRBD1. From germline, CDR1 is SGHDN and CDR2 FVKESK. The ends lost 1 base at V and 7 bases at J; junction bases unmatched: 9. The CDR3 spans 15 residues.